A selection of T cell receptor beta chains follows, all from one sample in a study of shared clonotypes between healthy human individuals. Produced via immunoSEQ multiplex PCR; TCRdb's table is partial and in-frame only. This table has about 2.1 million clones, approximately 94% appearing once. Sequencing input: naive CD8+ T cells from PBMCs. These receptors originate from a man aged 18 to 35 in good health. Some clones in this sample may be carry-over from other donors' samples. Each CDR3 is given without its conserved first and last residue. A D gene is named only where the DNA matches it firmly. Clone size appears in some rows only: once, few, many, or a class for an expanded clone.

d_gene: .
j_gene: TRBJ1-2
len: 12
abundance: .
v_gene: TRBV7-9
CDR3aa: ASSLEENRAHNT

d_gene: .
j_gene: TRBJ2-4
len: 13
abundance: .
v_gene: TRBV4-1
CDR3aa: ASSHNYLAKNIQY

d_gene: .
j_gene: TRBJ2-7
len: 11
abundance: .
v_gene: TRBV5-1
CDR3aa: ASSATSPGEQY

d_gene: .
j_gene: TRBJ1-1
len: 13
abundance: .
v_gene: TRBV6-1
CDR3aa: ASRVRGRGNTEAF

d_gene: .
j_gene: TRBJ1-2
len: 12
abundance: .
v_gene: TRBV11-2
CDR3aa: ASSFGGPSYGYT

d_gene: .
j_gene: TRBJ1-1
len: 12
abundance: .
v_gene: TRBV5-3
CDR3aa: ARSLAGEDTEAF

d_gene: .
j_gene: TRBJ1-1
len: 9
abundance: few
v_gene: TRBV10-1
CDR3aa: ASSEYTEAF

d_gene: .
j_gene: TRBJ1-2
len: 14
abundance: .
v_gene: TRBV10-3
CDR3aa: AISEYDSRINYGYT

d_gene: .
j_gene: TRBJ2-3
len: 12
abundance: once
v_gene: TRBV6-4
CDR3aa: ASSPTVRTDTQY

d_gene: .
j_gene: TRBJ2-1
len: 11
abundance: .
v_gene: TRBV27
CDR3aa: ASSGDFYNEQF

d_gene: .
j_gene: TRBJ1-1
len: 13
abundance: few
v_gene: TRBV19
CDR3aa: ASSPRGGERTEAF

d_gene: TRBD2
j_gene: TRBJ2-1
len: 12
abundance: .
v_gene: TRBV27
CDR3aa: ASSPRGGSAEQF

d_gene: .
j_gene: TRBJ1-2
len: 12
abundance: .
v_gene: TRBV7-9
CDR3aa: ASSFGSGMRGYT

d_gene: .
j_gene: TRBJ1-4
len: 11
abundance: .
v_gene: TRBV19
CDR3aa: ASSNSWGEKLF

d_gene: .
j_gene: TRBJ2-7
len: 12
abundance: .
v_gene: TRBV2
CDR3aa: ASSTSRNDYEQY

d_gene: .
j_gene: TRBJ2-7
len: 11
abundance: .
v_gene: TRBV9
CDR3aa: ASSVDGELEQY

d_gene: .
j_gene: TRBJ2-1
len: 15
abundance: .
v_gene: TRBV21-1
CDR3aa: ASSKVTQLSSYNEQF

d_gene: .
j_gene: TRBJ2-7
len: 11
abundance: .
v_gene: TRBV29-1
CDR3aa: SVVSPVTYEQY

d_gene: .
j_gene: TRBJ2-2
len: 15
abundance: .
v_gene: TRBV9
CDR3aa: ASSVSWVGVDTGELF

d_gene: TRBD1
j_gene: TRBJ2-7
len: 13
abundance: .
v_gene: TRBV28
CDR3aa: ASSLRQGDAYEQY

d_gene: TRBD1
j_gene: TRBJ1-1
len: 10
abundance: .
v_gene: TRBV19
CDR3aa: ASGTENTEAF

d_gene: TRBD2
j_gene: TRBJ2-2
len: 13
abundance: .
v_gene: TRBV7-2
CDR3aa: ASSLLAVSTGELF

d_gene: .
j_gene: TRBJ2-3
len: 15
abundance: .
v_gene: TRBV4-1
CDR3aa: ASSQEPVASEGDTQY

d_gene: .
j_gene: TRBJ2-1
len: 12
abundance: .
v_gene: TRBV29-1
CDR3aa: SVVPAEGYNEQF

d_gene: TRBD2
j_gene: TRBJ2-1
len: 14
abundance: .
v_gene: TRBV27
CDR3aa: ASSTGTSGLYNEQF

d_gene: .
j_gene: TRBJ2-7
len: 11
abundance: .
v_gene: TRBV5-6
CDR3aa: ASSLALLGEQY

d_gene: .
j_gene: TRBJ2-7
len: 11
abundance: .
v_gene: TRBV19
CDR3aa: ASSIWTDTQQY

d_gene: .
j_gene: TRBJ1-1
len: 14
abundance: .
v_gene: TRBV6-6
CDR3aa: ASASRGEETRDEAF

d_gene: TRBD1
j_gene: TRBJ2-5
len: 12
abundance: .
v_gene: TRBV5-1
CDR3aa: ASSQTGSQETQY

d_gene: TRBD1
j_gene: TRBJ1-5
len: 11
abundance: few
v_gene: TRBV13
CDR3aa: ASSPTGNQPQH

d_gene: .
j_gene: TRBJ2-3
len: 12
abundance: .
v_gene: TRBV4-1
CDR3aa: ASSQEPGSNTQY

d_gene: .
j_gene: TRBJ1-5
len: 12
abundance: .
v_gene: TRBV7-9
CDR3aa: ASSLASPNQPQH

d_gene: .
j_gene: TRBJ2-3
len: 13
abundance: once
v_gene: TRBV28
CDR3aa: ASSPRGIRTDTQY

d_gene: .
j_gene: TRBJ2-7
len: 17
abundance: .
v_gene: TRBV7-9
CDR3aa: ASSSTSGQTPRATYEQY

d_gene: .
j_gene: TRBJ2-7
len: 10
abundance: .
v_gene: TRBV28
CDR3aa: ASSLKLGHQY

d_gene: TRBD2
j_gene: TRBJ2-1
len: 12
abundance: .
v_gene: TRBV6-4
CDR3aa: ASSLRGRDSEQF

d_gene: .
j_gene: TRBJ2-1
len: 11
abundance: .
v_gene: TRBV6-5
CDR3aa: ASSQRAGNEQF

d_gene: .
j_gene: TRBJ2-3
len: 13
abundance: .
v_gene: TRBV27
CDR3aa: ASSFSGEGTDTQY

d_gene: .
j_gene: TRBJ1-5
len: 11
abundance: .
v_gene: TRBV30
CDR3aa: AWSDNSNQPQH

d_gene: .
j_gene: TRBJ2-7
len: 13
abundance: .
v_gene: TRBV6-1
CDR3aa: ASSEWLGDTYEQY

d_gene: .
j_gene: TRBJ2-2
len: 13
abundance: .
v_gene: TRBV7-6
CDR3aa: ASSFQRTNTGELF

d_gene: .
j_gene: TRBJ1-3
len: 11
abundance: .
v_gene: TRBV27
CDR3aa: ASSAGGGSTIY

d_gene: .
j_gene: TRBJ1-4
len: 10
abundance: .
v_gene: TRBV28
CDR3aa: ASSPWSGKLF

d_gene: .
j_gene: TRBJ2-7
len: 12
abundance: .
v_gene: TRBV19
CDR3aa: ASSPLRDSGEQY

d_gene: TRBD2
j_gene: TRBJ2-1
len: 13
abundance: .
v_gene: TRBV7-6
CDR3aa: ASSLTSSFEDEQF

d_gene: TRBD1
j_gene: TRBJ2-7
len: 11
abundance: .
v_gene: TRBV27
CDR3aa: ASWGTGPYEQY

d_gene: .
j_gene: TRBJ2-1
len: 12
abundance: once
v_gene: TRBV5-1
CDR3aa: ASSYGRGSNEQF

d_gene: TRBD2
j_gene: TRBJ2-3
len: 16
abundance: once
v_gene: TRBV27
CDR3aa: ASSLSTSALTSTDTQY

d_gene: .
j_gene: TRBJ2-7
len: 11
abundance: .
v_gene: TRBV2
CDR3aa: ASSDDRSYEQY

d_gene: .
j_gene: TRBJ1-5
len: 7
abundance: .
v_gene: TRBV20-1
CDR3aa: SEDQPQH

d_gene: TRBD2
j_gene: TRBJ2-1
len: 13
abundance: .
v_gene: TRBV29-1
CDR3aa: SARIAGGPDNEQF

d_gene: .
j_gene: TRBJ1-1
len: 13
abundance: .
v_gene: TRBV28
CDR3aa: ASSLAISLNTEAF

d_gene: .
j_gene: TRBJ2-7
len: 11
abundance: .
v_gene: TRBV7-8
CDR3aa: ASSATPRPEQY

d_gene: TRBD1
j_gene: TRBJ1-4
len: 17
abundance: .
v_gene: TRBV7-2
CDR3aa: ASSPFRDRVIGANEKLF

d_gene: .
j_gene: TRBJ1-1
len: 12
abundance: .
v_gene: TRBV9
CDR3aa: ASSPRGIQGEAF